Each of the 17 T cell receptor beta chains below was sequenced from the same sample in a study of response to subunit inactivated influenza vaccine. MiXCR, run by TCRdb on the RT-PCR reads, gives a single entry per CDR3 protein. The data show about 830,000 distinct CDR3 sequences, less than 20% seen once. This material consisted of PBMCs from blood, taken 5 days after vaccination. The receptor source for this set is a man in his fifties who received an inactivated influenza vaccine.

This clonotype was observed a handful of times. V usage is TRBV12-3 or TRBV12-4 and J usage is TRBJ2-2; D ambiguous. The V and J ends lost 7 bases and 2 bases respectively, with 17 bases between them. The CDR3 length is 16 residues. Here the CDR3 reads CASNPGSQINTGELFF. For the CDR3, the DNA is TGTGCCAGCAACCCCGGGTCTCAGATTAACACCGGGGAGCTGTTTTTT.

This clonotype was detected many times. The chain carries TRBV6-5 and TRBJ2-5; no reliable D call. The germline gives CDR1 MNHEY, CDR2 SVGAGI. With 2 bases removed from V and 0 bases from J, the gap between germline ends came to 10 bases. The CDR3 runs to 15 residues. CDR3 sequence reads: CASSYLNTNQETQYF. CDR3 nucleotide sequence: TGTGCCAGCAGTTACCTTAACACCAACCAAGAGACCCAGTACTTC.

In its sample, this clonotype was seen a few times. This chain joins TRBV29-1 and TRBJ2-6, with D unclear. The CDR3 consists of 15 residues. V was trimmed by 0 bases and J by 1 base, leaving 7 bases between them. Germline CDR1 reads SQVTM; CDR2 reads ANQGSEA. CDR3 DNA sequence: TGCAGCGTTGAAGATCGTCAATCTGGGGCCAACGTCCTGACTTTC. It encodes CSVEDRQSGANVLTF.

This clonotype was observed many times. This chain links TRBV28 with TRBJ2-2, with D unresolved. CDR1 and CDR2 (germline): MDHEN, SYDVKM. The CDR3 has 14 amino acids. Between the trimmed V and J ends, which lost 2 bases and 2 bases, there was a span of 6 bases. This CDR3 reads CASSLSFNTGELFF. The CDR3 DNA is TGTGCCAGCAGTTTAAGCTTCAACACCGGGGAGCTGTTTTTT.

This clonotype was counted between two and nine times. The chain has TRBV5-1 and TRBJ2-1; D might be TRBD2 (7 bases). Germline V lookup: CDR1 SGHRS, CDR2 YFSETQ. This CDR3 contains 16 residues. V was cut by 1 base and J by 6 bases, with 17 bases left in between. The CDR3 region is CASSLRGGSFANEQFF. The CDR3 nucleotides are TGCGCCAGCAGCTTGAGGGGGGGCTCCTTCGCCAATGAGCAGTTCTTC. Supplemented by reference TRBV5-1 and TRBJ2-1, the full variable domain reads KAGVTQTPRYLIKTRGQQVTLSCSPISGHRSVSWYQQTPGQGLQFLFEYFSETQRNKGNFPGRFSGRQFSNSRSEMNVSTLELGDSALYLCASSLRGGSFANEQFFGPGTRLTVL.

The V call is TRBV4-2, the J call TRBJ2-1, with a tentative D call TRBD1 (7 bases). V was shortened by 3 bases and J by 5 bases, with 14 bases between the two germline ends. The CDR3 runs to 15 residues. Germline V gene data show CDR1 as LGHNA and CDR2 as YNFKEQ. The CDR3 protein is CASSQEGDSNNEQFF. The DNA for the CDR3 is TGTGCCAGCAGCCAGGAGGGGGACAGCAACAATGAGCAGTTCTTC.

The chain joins TRBV3-1 to TRBJ2-3; 7 nucleotides agree with TRBD1. Trimming cost V 6 bases and J 6 bases; bases outside gene matches: 9. Germline assignment: CDR1 LGHDT and CDR2 YNNKEL (reference sequence). The CDR3 length is 14 residues. DNA for the CDR3: TGTGCCAGCAGTCGACAGGGTACACAGGATACGCAGTATTTT. Encoded protein: CASSRQGTQDTQYF.

This clonotype was seen more than once but under ten times. The rearrangement links TRBV15 to TRBJ2-5; 8 bases agree with TRBD1. The V gene's germline CDR1 is LNHNV and CDR2 YYDKDF (reference sequence). V lost 5 bases to trimming and J lost 5 bases; unmatched junction nucleotides: 7. The CDR3 runs to 14 residues. In nucleotides, the CDR3 is TGTGCCACCAGCGCGCGGACAGGGAGGGAGACCCAGTACTTC. It encodes CATSARTGRETQYF.

This clonotype was observed a few times. The genes are TRBV5-6 and TRBJ2-7, with 8 bases that match TRBD2. Germline loops: CDR1 SGHDT, CDR2 YYEEEE. After removal of 4 bases from V and 2 bases from J, the junction contained 14 bases not matched to a gene. This CDR3 is built from 17 residues. The CDR3 region has the DNA TGTGCCAGCAGCCCACGCCTCGGGACTAGGGCAACCTACGAGCAGTACTTC. Protein: CASSPRLGTRATYEQYF.

In this sample, this clonotype turned up a few times. The chain recombines TRBV29-1 with TRBJ2-3; no clear D. Trimming stripped 6 bases from V and 1 base from J, with 14 bases between. The CDR3 spans 14 residues. Looked up from germline, CDR1 is SQVTM and CDR2 is ANQGSEA. The CDR3: CSVRRNGRTDTQYF. The CDR3 DNA follows: TGCAGCGTGCGGCGGAACGGGCGCACAGATACGCAGTATTTT.

This sequence joins TRBV4-1 and TRBJ2-2, with 11 bases matching TRBD2. The V gene end was trimmed by 8 bases and the J gene end by 6 bases; junction bases not matched to a gene: 26. The V gene's germline CDR1 is MGHRA and CDR2 YSYEKL. The CDR3 sequence is 21 residues long. CDR3 loop: CASREFRRLAGTESTSGELFF. CDR3 DNA: TGCGCCAGCCGTGAATTCCGGAGACTAGCGGGGACCGAGTCAACTTCCGGGGAGCTGTTTTTT.

This chain connects TRBV12-3 or TRBV12-4 to TRBJ1-5, with 9 bases that match TRBD1. V gave up 6 bases and J gave up 0 bases; unmatched junction bases: 6. There are 16 residues in the CDR3. In DNA, the CDR3 is TGTGCCAGCAGCCCGACGGGACAGGGTAGCAATCAGCCCCAGCATTTT. It specifies CASSPTGQGSNQPQHF.

V is TRBV5-1 and J is TRBJ2-7; D is possibly TRBD1 (5 bases). The J call may be incorrect, as the DNA end agrees better with TRBJ2-1. Looked up from germline, CDR1 is SGHRS and CDR2 is YFSETQ. The length of the CDR3 is 14 residues. The CDR3 here is CASSLDRSSYEQFF. CDR3 DNA: TGCGCCAGCAGCTTGGACAGGTCCTCCTACGAGCAGTTCTTC.

This clonotype was seen more than once but under ten times. The chain has TRBV6-2 or TRBV6-3 and TRBJ1-2; TRBD1 is a possible D gene (6 bases). V gave up 8 bases and J gave up 7 bases, with 20 bases separating them. The CDR3 spans 14 residues. CDR1 and CDR2 from the germline V gene are MNHEY and SVGEGT. DNA of the CDR3: TGTGCCAGCCGCGTCCCGGGGGCGAAAAGTGGCTACACCTTC. Protein sequence: CASRVPGAKSGYTF.

This clonotype has ten or more counts. This sequence joins TRBV12-3 or TRBV12-4 and TRBJ2-2; TRBD2 aligns across 8 bases. V was clipped by 3 bases and J by 6 bases; unmatched bases: 9. The CDR3 totals 16 residues. CDR3 sequence (DNA): TGTGCCAGCAGTTTCCGGGTCGGGGGGGTCGCCGGGGAGCTGTTTTTT. This codes for CASSFRVGGVAGELFF.

The V gene is TRBV5-1, the J gene TRBJ2-5; maybe TRBD1 (5 bases). V was pared by 2 bases and J by 3 bases, with 11 bases between. The V gene's germline CDR1 is SGHRS and CDR2 YFSETQ. The CDR3 has 14 amino acids. The CDR3 sequence: CASSFFGAEETQYF. CDR3 sequence (DNA): TGCGCCAGCAGCTTCTTTGGGGCAGAAGAGACCCAGTACTTC.

This clonotype was detected ten times or more. The chain uses TRBV5-1 and TRBJ2-3; D possibly corresponds to TRBD1 (5 bases). Germline CDR1 is SGHRS and CDR2 is YFSETQ. This CDR3 has 14 amino acids. V lost 0 bases, J lost 4 bases, and 9 bases lay in between. CDR3 amino acids: CASSLEQGSDTQYF. Here the CDR3 DNA reads TGCGCCAGCAGCTTGGAGCAGGGATCAGATACGCAGTATTTT.